The source of this T cell receptor beta chain is a study of T cells in women clearing cervical HPV infection. Study at large: Controls gave blood once infection was undetectable; cases at lesion identification.

Prevalent HPV16 infections were excluded; only incident single HPV16 infections included. V shed 6 bases and J 1 base; nucleotides not matched to a gene: 10. CDR3 length equals 16 residues. Germline-derived CDR1 and CDR2 are KGHSH and LQKENI. This clone ranks as medium-sized in terms of frequency. The read terminates 3 residues before the CDR3 end, so the remaining end is supplied by the germline J gene. Method: immunoSEQ multiplex PCR; TCRdb's copy keeps in-frame clones and lacks some. The sample has some 41,000 clones; the top ten hold under 6.5%. This chain joins TRBV18 and TRBJ2-3; 7 bases align to TRBD2. This receptor was identified in a woman between 18 and 69 years old with a cervical HPV16 infection that either progressed to CIN3+ or cleared (not recorded which). Sequencing was done on a sample of blood buffy coat. The CDR3 region is CASSTYPAGGTDTQYF. The sequenced part of the CDR3 DNA is TGTGCCAGCTCGACATACCCGGCGGGAGGCACAGATACG. Variable domain in full (rest from reference TRBV18 and TRBJ2-3): NAGVMQNPRHLVRRRGQEARLRCSPMKGHSHVYWYRQLPEEGLKFMVYLQKENIIDESGMPKERFSAEFPKEGPSILRIQQVVRGDSAAYFCASSTYPAGGTDTQYFGPGTRLTVL.